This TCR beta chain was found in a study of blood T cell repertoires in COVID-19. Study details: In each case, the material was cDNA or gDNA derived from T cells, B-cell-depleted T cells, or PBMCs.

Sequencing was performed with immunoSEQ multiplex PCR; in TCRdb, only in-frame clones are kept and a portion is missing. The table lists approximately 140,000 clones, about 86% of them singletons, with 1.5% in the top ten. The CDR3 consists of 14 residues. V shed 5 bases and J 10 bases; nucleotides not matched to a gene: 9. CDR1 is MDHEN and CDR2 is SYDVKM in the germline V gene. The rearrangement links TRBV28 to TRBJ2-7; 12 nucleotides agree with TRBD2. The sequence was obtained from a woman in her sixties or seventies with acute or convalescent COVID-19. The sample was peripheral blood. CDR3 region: CASSPLTSGGPQYF. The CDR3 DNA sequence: TGTGCCAGCAGTCCGCTTACTAGCGGGGGGCCCCAGTACTTC.